The TCR beta chain described here comes from a study of blood T cell repertoires in COVID-19. As for the study in general: Italy, Spain and the United States were the sources of the convalescent and acute COVID-19 samples. T cells, B-cell-depleted T cells, or PBMCs supplied cDNA or gDNA.

Per the original methods: Nucleated cell counts were estimated from reference gene primer amplification. Profiled with immunoSEQ multiplex PCR; TCRdb holds only in-frame clones, not every one. Clone size and V and J calls were adopted from that table, with D and trimming inferred from the DNA. In the table there are 20,000 to 25,000 clones, 70% to 90% of which are singletons. The CDR3 is made up of 15 amino acids. Per germline, CDR1 SGHRS and CDR2 YFSETQ. V gave up 2 bases and J gave up 2 bases, with 12 bases separating them. The TCR comes from a human donor in a cohort sampled during active COVID-19. The donor label of this sample is uncertain. What was sequenced was peripheral blood. J is TRBJ2-3 and V is TRBV5-1; possible D gene TRBD2, 5 bases. The DNA of the CDR3 is TGCGCCAGCAGCTTTCAGCGACTACCCACAGATACGCAGTATTTT. Translating gives CASSFQRLPTDTQYF. The complete variable domain, with remaining parts taken from reference TRBV5-1 and TRBJ2-3, reads KAGVTQTPRYLIKTRGQQVTLSCSPISGHRSVSWYQQTPGQGLQFLFEYFSETQRNKGNFPGRFSGRQFSNSRSEMNVSTLELGDSALYLCASSFQRLPTDTQYFGPGTRLTVL.